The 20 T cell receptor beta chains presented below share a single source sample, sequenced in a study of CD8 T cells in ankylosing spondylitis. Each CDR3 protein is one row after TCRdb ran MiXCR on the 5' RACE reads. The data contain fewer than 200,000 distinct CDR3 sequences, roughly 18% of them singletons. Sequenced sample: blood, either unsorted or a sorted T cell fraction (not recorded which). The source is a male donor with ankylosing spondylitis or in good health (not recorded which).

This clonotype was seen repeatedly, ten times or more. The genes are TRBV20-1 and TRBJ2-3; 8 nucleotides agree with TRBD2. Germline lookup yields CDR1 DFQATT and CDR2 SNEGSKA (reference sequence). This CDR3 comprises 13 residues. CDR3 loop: CGGAGAGTDTQYF. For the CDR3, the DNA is TGCGGCGGAGCGGGAGCCGGTACAGATACGCAGTATTTT.

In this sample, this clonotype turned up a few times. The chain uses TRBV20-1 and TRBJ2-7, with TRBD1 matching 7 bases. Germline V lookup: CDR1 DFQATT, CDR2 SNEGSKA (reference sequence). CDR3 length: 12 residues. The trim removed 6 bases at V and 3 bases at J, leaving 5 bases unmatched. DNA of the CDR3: TGCAGTGCAACCGGGACAGTCTACGAGCAGTACTTC. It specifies CSATGTVYEQYF.

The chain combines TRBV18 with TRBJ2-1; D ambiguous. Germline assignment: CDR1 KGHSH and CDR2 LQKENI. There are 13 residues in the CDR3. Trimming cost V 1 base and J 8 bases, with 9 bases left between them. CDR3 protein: CASSPLRRHEQFF. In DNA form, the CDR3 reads TGTGCCAGCTCACCACTCCGGCGGCATGAGCAGTTCTTC.

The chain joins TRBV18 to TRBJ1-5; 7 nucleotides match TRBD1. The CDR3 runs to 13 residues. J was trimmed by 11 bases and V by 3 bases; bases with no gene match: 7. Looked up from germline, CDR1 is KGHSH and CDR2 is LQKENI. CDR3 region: CASSPDRRFAQHF. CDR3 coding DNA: TGTGCCAGCTCACCGGACAGGCGATTCGCCCAGCATTTT.

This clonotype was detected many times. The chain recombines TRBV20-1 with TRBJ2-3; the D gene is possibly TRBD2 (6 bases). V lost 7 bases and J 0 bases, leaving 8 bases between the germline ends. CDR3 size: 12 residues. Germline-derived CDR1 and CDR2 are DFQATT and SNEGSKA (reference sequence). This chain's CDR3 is CSGDSSTDTQYF. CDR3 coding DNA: TGCAGTGGGGACTCTAGCACAGATACGCAGTATTTT.

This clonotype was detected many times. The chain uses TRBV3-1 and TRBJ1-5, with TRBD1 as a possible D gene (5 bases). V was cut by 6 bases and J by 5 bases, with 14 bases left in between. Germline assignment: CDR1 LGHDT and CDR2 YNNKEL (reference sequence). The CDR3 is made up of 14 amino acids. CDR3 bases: TGTGCCAGCAGTCAGGGAGTGAGGGATCAGCCCCAGCATTTT. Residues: CASSQGVRDQPQHF.

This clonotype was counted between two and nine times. The CDR3 sequence is CASSYLGRIEGGNQPQHF. The CDR3, as DNA: TGTGCCAGCAGTTACTTGGGGCGTATAGAGGGGGGTAATCAGCCCCAGCATTTT. The V and J genes are TRBV6-5 and TRBJ1-5, with a possible D match to TRBD1 (6 bases). V lost 1 base, J lost 4 bases, and 20 bases lay in between. CDR3 length: 18 amino acids. Germline V CDR1 and CDR2: MNHEY, SVGAGI.

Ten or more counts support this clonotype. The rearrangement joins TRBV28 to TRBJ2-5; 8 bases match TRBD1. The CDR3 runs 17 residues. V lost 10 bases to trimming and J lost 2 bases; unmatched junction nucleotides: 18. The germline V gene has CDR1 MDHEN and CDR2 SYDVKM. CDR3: CATETLGQANPQETQYF. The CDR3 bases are TGTGCCACCGAGACACTGGGACAGGCAAACCCTCAAGAGACCCAGTACTTC.

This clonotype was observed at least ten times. CDR3 coding DNA: TGTGCCAGCAGTCTCCTCAACTCGAGAGAGACCCAGTACTTC. It translates to CASSLLNSRETQYF. V is TRBV12-3 or TRBV12-4 and J is TRBJ2-5; D gene ambiguous. The CDR3 length is 14 residues. V lost 5 bases and J 4 bases, leaving 14 bases between the germline ends.

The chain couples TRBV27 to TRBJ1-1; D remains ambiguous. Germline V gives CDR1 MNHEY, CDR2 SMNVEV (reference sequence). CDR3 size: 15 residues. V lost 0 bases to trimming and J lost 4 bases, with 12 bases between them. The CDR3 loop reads CASSLSSGLTTEAFF. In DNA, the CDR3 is TGTGCCAGCAGTTTATCGTCGGGGTTGACCACTGAAGCTTTCTTT.

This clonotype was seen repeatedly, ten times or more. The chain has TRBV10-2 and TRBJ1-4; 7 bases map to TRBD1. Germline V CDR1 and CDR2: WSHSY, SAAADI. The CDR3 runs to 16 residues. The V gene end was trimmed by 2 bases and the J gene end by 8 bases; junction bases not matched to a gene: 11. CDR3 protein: CASSEPPTGLGEKLFF. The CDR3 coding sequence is TGCGCCAGCAGTGAGCCACCGACAGGGCTCGGCGAAAAACTGTTTTTT.

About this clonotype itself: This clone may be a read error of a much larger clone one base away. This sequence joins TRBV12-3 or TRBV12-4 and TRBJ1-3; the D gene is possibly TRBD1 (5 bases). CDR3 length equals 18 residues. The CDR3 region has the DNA TGTGCCATCAGTTTAGCGAGGGGTAGCCTTCGCTCTGGAAACACCATATATTTT. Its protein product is CAISLARGSLRSGNTIYF.

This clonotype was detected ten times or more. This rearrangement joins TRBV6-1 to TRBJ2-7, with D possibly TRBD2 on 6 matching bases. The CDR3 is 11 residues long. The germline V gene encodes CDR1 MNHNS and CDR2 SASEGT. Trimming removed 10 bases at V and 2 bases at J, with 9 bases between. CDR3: CATRGTYEQYF. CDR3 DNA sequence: TGTGCCACCCGGGGGACCTACGAGCAGTACTTC.

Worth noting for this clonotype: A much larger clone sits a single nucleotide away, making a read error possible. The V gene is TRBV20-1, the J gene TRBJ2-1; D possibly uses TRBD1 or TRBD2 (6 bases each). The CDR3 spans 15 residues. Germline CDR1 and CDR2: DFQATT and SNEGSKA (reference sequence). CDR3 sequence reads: CSASLGGSPYNVQFF. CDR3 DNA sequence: TGCAGTGCTAGTCTAGGGGGGAGCCCCTACAATGTGCAGTTCTTC.

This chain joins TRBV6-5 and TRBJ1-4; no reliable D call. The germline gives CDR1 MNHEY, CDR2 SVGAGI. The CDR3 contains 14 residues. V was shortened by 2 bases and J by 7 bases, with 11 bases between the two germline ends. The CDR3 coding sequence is TGTGCCAGCAGTTACGACTTCCGGGGTGAAAAACTGTTTTTT. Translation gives CASSYDFRGEKLFF.

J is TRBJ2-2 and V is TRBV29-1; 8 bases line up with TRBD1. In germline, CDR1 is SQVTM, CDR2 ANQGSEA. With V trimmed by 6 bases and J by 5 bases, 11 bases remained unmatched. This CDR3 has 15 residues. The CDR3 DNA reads TGCAGCGTGCTGCGAGGTGACAGGGGTACCGGGGAGCTGTTTTTT. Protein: CSVLRGDRGTGELFF.

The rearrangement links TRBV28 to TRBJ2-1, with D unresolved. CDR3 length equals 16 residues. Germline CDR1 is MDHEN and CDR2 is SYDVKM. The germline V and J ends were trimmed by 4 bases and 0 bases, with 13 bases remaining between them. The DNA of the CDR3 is TGTGCCAGCAGTTCCCCCTTTCCGAGCTCCTACAATGAGCAGTTCTTC. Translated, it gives CASSSPFPSSYNEQFF.

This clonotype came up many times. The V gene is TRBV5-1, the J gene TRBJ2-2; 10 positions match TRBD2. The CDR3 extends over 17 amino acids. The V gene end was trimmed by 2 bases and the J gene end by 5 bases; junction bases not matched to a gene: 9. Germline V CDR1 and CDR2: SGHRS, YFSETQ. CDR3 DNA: TGCGCCAGCAGCTTCACCGTCAGCGGGAGGGTGACCGGGGAGCTGTTTTTT. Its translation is CASSFTVSGRVTGELFF.

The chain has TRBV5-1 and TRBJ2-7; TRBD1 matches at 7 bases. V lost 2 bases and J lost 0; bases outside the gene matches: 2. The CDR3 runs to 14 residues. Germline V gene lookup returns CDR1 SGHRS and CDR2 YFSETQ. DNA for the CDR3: TGCGCCAGCAGCTTTCCAGGGGGCTCCTACGAGCAGTACTTC. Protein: CASSFPGGSYEQYF.

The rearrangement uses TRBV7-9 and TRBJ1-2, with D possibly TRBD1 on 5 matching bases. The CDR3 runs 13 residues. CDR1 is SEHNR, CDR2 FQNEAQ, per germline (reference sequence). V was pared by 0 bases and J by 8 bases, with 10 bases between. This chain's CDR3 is CASSLAAGPGYTF. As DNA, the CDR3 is TGTGCCAGCAGCTTAGCGGCGGGGCCCGGCTACACCTTC. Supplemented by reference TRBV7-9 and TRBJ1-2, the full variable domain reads DTGVSQNPRHKITKRGQNVTFRCDPISEHNRLYWYRQTLGQGPEFLTYFQNEAQLEKSRLLSDRFSAERPKGSFSTLEIQRTEQGDSAMYLCASSLAAGPGYTFGSGTRLTVV.